A single sample is the source of the 13 T cell receptor beta chains below, sequenced in a study of cytomegalovirus exposure and HLA in healthy donors (dated by TCRdb to about 2017). Receptors were amplified or captured by the immunoSEQ multiplex PCR assay. The multiplex PCR relied on a mix of 60 forward primers for TCR Vbeta segments and 13 reverse primers for TCR Jbeta segments. Held by TCRdb, this immuneACCESS table contains in-frame sequences only and omits some clones. Under half of the omission traces to an unresolved V gene where checked; the cause of the rest is unknown. The sample profile shows about 110,000 clones; 65% to 90% of them were found once. Approximately 1.5% of the sample belongs to the ten largest clones. The sequencing input was PBMCs. The source of these receptors is a man aged 45-65 years in good health and CMV-seronegative.

The chain employs TRBV10-3 and TRBJ1-4, with D possibly being TRBD1 (6 bases). Germline V lookup: CDR1 ENHRY, CDR2 SYGVKD. The V gene lost 3 bases and the J gene lost 6 bases, with 14 bases spanning the gap. This CDR3 contains 15 residues. CDR3 sequence reads: CAISDRGKGDEKLFF. The CDR3 DNA reads as TGTGCCATCAGTGACAGGGGCAAAGGGGATGAAAAACTGTTTTTT.

This chain uses TRBV7-6 with TRBJ2-1; 8 nucleotides line up with TRBD1. Germline CDR1 is SGHVS and CDR2 is FNYEAQ. J gave up 8 bases and V 5 bases, and 11 bases lay outside the gene matches. The length of the CDR3 is 15 residues. This CDR3 is CASSDRGILRDEQFF. The CDR3 coding sequence is TGTGCCAGCAGCGACAGGGGAATCCTCCGGGATGAGCAGTTCTTC.

In its sample, this clone was seen a few times. V usage is TRBV14 and J usage is TRBJ2-7; 11 bases fit TRBD2. Germline V CDR1 and CDR2: SGHDN, FVKESK. V lost 4 bases, J lost 6 bases, and 5 bases stayed unmatched. CDR3 size: 14 residues. The chain's CDR3 is CASSPRLAGSEQYV. CDR3 bases: TGTGCCAGCAGCCCCCGACTAGCGGGGAGCGAGCAGTACGTC.

This chain links TRBV4-1 with TRBJ2-1; 12 bases fit TRBD2. V lost 0 bases to trimming and J lost 13 bases; unmatched junction nucleotides: 10. The V gene's germline CDR1 is MGHRA and CDR2 YSYEKL. CDR3 size: 16 residues. The CDR3 sequence: CASSQEWGRLAGDQFF. In DNA form, the CDR3 reads TGCGCCAGCAGCCAAGAATGGGGACGACTAGCGGGGGATCAGTTCTTC.

The genes are TRBV9 and TRBJ2-5; D not certain. The CDR3 loop spans 14 amino acids. Trimming removed 0 bases from V and 1 base from J, with 7 bases in between. Germline V lookup: CDR1 SGDLS, CDR2 YYNGEE. CDR3 coding DNA: TGTGCCAGCAGCGTAGAGGCTAGCCAAGAGACCCAGTACTTC. Its protein is CASSVEASQETQYF. The full variable domain, with the rest looked up from reference TRBV9 and TRBJ2-5, is DSGVTQTPKHLITATGQRVTLRCSPRSGDLSVYWYQQSLDQGLQFLIQYYNGEERAKGNILERFSAQQFPDLHSELNLSSLELGDSALYFCASSVEASQETQYFGPGTRLLVL.

The rearrangement uses TRBV11-1 and TRBJ1-1; D is ambiguous. Germline values: CDR1 SGHAT, CDR2 FQDESV (reference sequence). V was shortened by 1 base and J by 7 bases, with 10 bases between the two germline ends. The CDR3 contains 13 residues. The CDR3 coding sequence is TGTGCCAGCAGCTTAGAGGCAGACTATGAAGCTTTCTTT. Translating it yields CASSLEADYEAFF.

The rearrangement links TRBV7-2 to TRBJ2-7, with TRBD1 as a possible D gene (5 bases). Germline V gives CDR1 SGHTA, CDR2 FQGNSA. The CDR3 contains 15 residues. V dropped 5 bases and J dropped 6 bases, with 20 bases sitting between them. Here the CDR3 reads CASSDSFSGIREQYF. CDR3 in DNA: TGTGCCAGCAGCGACAGTTTTTCCGGAATACGCGAGCAGTACTTC.

The V and J genes are TRBV14 and TRBJ2-2; 12 bases fit TRBD2. With V trimmed by 4 bases and J by 4 bases, 4 bases remained unmatched. CDR3 length equals 16 residues. CDR1 and CDR2 (germline): SGHDN, FVKESK. Written as DNA, the CDR3 is TGTGCCAGCAGCCGAGGACTAGCGGGGTTCACCGGGGAGCTGTTTTTT. Translated, it gives CASSRGLAGFTGELFF.

The rearrangement links TRBV7-2 to TRBJ1-1; D gene unclear. CDR3 length: 14 amino acids. The germline gives CDR1 SGHTA, CDR2 FQGNSA. Trimming removed 4 bases from V and 3 bases from J, with 12 bases in between. Here the CDR3 reads CASSSRTEDTEAFF. DNA for the CDR3: TGTGCCAGCAGCTCCCGGACGGAGGACACTGAAGCTTTCTTT.

This rearrangement joins TRBV5-4 to TRBJ2-4, with TRBD1 matching 8 bases. The CDR3 length is 15 residues. From germline, CDR1 is SGHNT and CDR2 YYREEE (reference sequence). V was clipped by 6 bases and J by 5 bases; unmatched bases: 10. This CDR3 reads CASTPGGAVENIQYF. The CDR3 DNA follows: TGTGCCAGCACTCCAGGGGGCGCGGTGGAAAACATTCAGTACTTC. The complete variable domain, with remaining parts taken from reference TRBV5-4 and TRBJ2-4, reads ETGVTQSPTHLIKTRGQQVTLRCSSQSGHNTVSWYQQALGQGPQFIFQYYREEENGRGNFPPRFSGLQFPNYSSELNVNALELDDSALYLCASTPGGAVENIQYFGAGTRLSVL.

The rearrangement joins TRBV6-1 to TRBJ2-2, with 9 nucleotides matching TRBD1. The J segment lost 6 bases and the V segment lost 4 bases, leaving 9 bases of the junction unmatched. This CDR3 region has 16 residues. Looked up from germline, CDR1 is MNHNS and CDR2 is SASEGT. The CDR3 coding sequence is TGTGCCAGCAGTGCGCCGGGACAGGGAAAACCCGGGGAGCTGTTTTTT. Residues: CASSAPGQGKPGELFF.

The chain recombines TRBV23-1 with TRBJ2-7; D unresolved. TRBV23-1 is an ORF, and what it does is uncertain. The CDR3 is 14 residues long. V was pared by 7 bases and J by 7 bases, with 20 bases between. DNA for the CDR3: TGCGCCAGCAACCTACTGACCGGCTTACCGGAGCAGTACGTC. This sequence encodes CASNLLTGLPEQYV.

This chain links TRBV30 with TRBJ2-7; tentatively, D is TRBD2 (5 bases). CDR3 length: 12 residues. From germline, CDR1 is GTSNPN and CDR2 SVGIG (reference sequence). Trimming took 5 bases from V and 3 from J, leaving 11 bases between them. This CDR3 is CAWGESIYEQYF. CDR3 bases: TGTGCCTGGGGGGAGAGTATCTACGAGCAGTACTTC.